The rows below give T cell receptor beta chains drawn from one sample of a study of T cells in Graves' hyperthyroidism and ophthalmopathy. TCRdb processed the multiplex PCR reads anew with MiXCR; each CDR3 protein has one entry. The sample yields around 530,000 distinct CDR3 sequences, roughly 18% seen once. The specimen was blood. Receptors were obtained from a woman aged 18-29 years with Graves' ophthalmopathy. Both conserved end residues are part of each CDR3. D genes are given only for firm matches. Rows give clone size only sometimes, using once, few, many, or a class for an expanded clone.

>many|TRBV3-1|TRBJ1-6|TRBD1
CASSSNRGSSPLHF
TGTGCCAGCAGCTCGAACAGGGGTAGTTCACCCCTCCACTTT
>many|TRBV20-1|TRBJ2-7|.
CSACKVPRTYEQYF
TGCAGTGCTTGCAAGGTCCCTCGGACCTACGAGCAGTACTTC
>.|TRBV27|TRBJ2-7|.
CASSPRTDPYEQYF
TGTGCCAGCAGTCCCAGGACGGACCCCTACGAGCAGTACTTC
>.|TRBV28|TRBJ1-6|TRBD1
CASNDRGHSPLHF
TGTGCCAGCAACGACAGGGGTCATTCACCCCTCCACTTT
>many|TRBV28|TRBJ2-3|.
CASSSVLGARSTDTQYF
TGTGCCAGCAGTTCGGTTTTAGGGGCGAGGTCGACAGATACGCAGTATTTT
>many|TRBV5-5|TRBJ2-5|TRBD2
CASSLAGGGPQTQYF
TGTGCCAGCAGCTTGGCCGGGGGAGGGCCGCAGACCCAGTACTTC
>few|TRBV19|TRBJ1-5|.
CASSIDPTEINQPQHF
TGTGCCAGTAGTATAGACCCGACTGAGATTAATCAGCCCCAGCATTTT
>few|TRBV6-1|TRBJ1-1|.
CASSRLGGEAEAFF
TGTGCCAGCAGTAGGCTCGGGGGAGAGGCTGAAGCTTTCTTT
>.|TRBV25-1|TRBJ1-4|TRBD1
CASSGTGRKLFF
TGTGCCAGCAGCGGGACAGGGAGAAAACTGTTTTTT
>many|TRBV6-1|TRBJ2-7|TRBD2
CASSSGGGSYEQYF
TGTGCCAGCAGTAGCGGGGGTGGCTCCTACGAGCAGTACTTC
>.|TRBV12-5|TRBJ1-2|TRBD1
CASGLVRGQGNYGYTF
TGTGCTAGTGGTTTGGTACGCGGACAGGGGAACTATGGCTACACCTTC
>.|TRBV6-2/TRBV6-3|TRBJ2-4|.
CASRDKGTNIQYF
TGTGCCAGCAGGGACAAGGGTACAAACATTCAGTACTTC
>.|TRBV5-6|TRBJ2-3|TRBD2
CASGSGGYTDTQYF
TGTGCCAGCGGTAGCGGGGGGTACACAGATACGCAGTATTTT
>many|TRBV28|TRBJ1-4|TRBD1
CASSPPTGSGGEKLFF
TGTGCCAGCAGCCCCCCGACAGGGAGCGGTGGAGAAAAACTGTTTTTT
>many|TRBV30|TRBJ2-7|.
CAWSVSSHSYEQYF
TGTGCCTGGAGTGTTTCCAGCCATTCCTACGAGCAGTACTTC
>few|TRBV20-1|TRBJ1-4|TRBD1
CSADDTGANEKLFF
TGCAGTGCAGACGACACAGGGGCGAATGAAAAACTGTTTTTT
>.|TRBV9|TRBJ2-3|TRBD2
CASSETSGGGTDTQYF
TGTGCCAGCAGCGAAACTAGCGGTGGGGGCACAGATACGCAGTATTTT